This T cell receptor (beta chain) was identified in a study of blood T cell repertoires in COVID-19 (dated by TCRdb to between 2020 and 2021). Background on the whole study: The collaborator samples originated in the United States, Italy and Spain and spanned the acute and convalescent phases of COVID-19. The repertoires were released in a freely available public database meant as a resource for research on the immune response to SARS-CoV-2. The samples were drawn from two sources: the first 160 participants of the ongoing ImmuneRACE study, and 1,000 to 1,500 subjects contributed by 6 global collaborators. Where available, HLA class I and class II types were obtained from metadata supplied by the sample provider rather than from assay-based typing. Nearly every sample came with metadata listing a de-identified subject ID, COVID-19 status, age in years and sex. Deeply sampled blood TCRbeta repertoires from subjects exposed to, actively infected with, or recovered from COVID-19 were included in the dataset. The material from the prospective study consisted of cDNA or gDNA derived from T cells, B-cell-depleted T cells, or PBMCs.

Participants in the prospective study were enrolled through a virtual design, were aged roughly 18 to 100 years, and lived in about 25 United States geographic areas. In the prospective study, cohorts were assigned on the basis of participant-reported clinical history obtained from a screening survey and a study questionnaire. A participant counted as exposed if, within 2 weeks of entering the study, that participant had been in contact with someone who had a PCR-confirmed or clinician-diagnosed COVID-19 case. In the prospective study, mobile phlebotomists collected whole blood, serum and a nasopharyngeal or oropharyngeal swab from each participant. Prospective study participants could optionally give additional blood draws and questionnaires over a roughly two-month period. Blood samples from the prospective study were shipped frozen or at room temperature prior to DNA extraction. The paper's findings and limits, for the study overall: Clinical and demographic metadata were provided uncurated, with the amount varying by source and participant.

Taken from cysteine to phenylalanine, the CDR3 has 14 residues. Solely the CDR3 DNA is kept, with 42 bases framed from the first base. V and J lose 3 bases and 5 bases, and a span of 12 bases separates them. The germline V gene yields KGHSH for CDR1 and LQKENI for CDR2. The immunoSEQ Assay, a bias-controlled multiplex PCR, was used to amplify TCRbeta CDR3 regions from genomic DNA. The study's own analysis went as follows. The number of nucleated cells in each sample was estimated from the amplification of reference gene primers within the assay. To quantify the absolute abundance of each unique TCRbeta CDR3 rearrangement, sequence reads were collapsed and filtered. For each sample, productive Simpson clonality was calculated as the square root of Simpson's diversity index across productive rearrangements. TCRdb's version of the immuneACCESS table is confined to in-frame rearrangements and falls short of the full clone set. An unresolved V gene accounts for under half of the shortfall where checked; the remainder is of unknown origin. V and J calls and clone size are given by that table; D and trimming were obtained from the DNA. In all, the sample holds some 340,000 clones, and more than 90% of those were seen once. 3% to 5% of the sample belongs to the ten largest clones.

This clone came up a few times. Its recognized antigen is unknown. Base qualities are not at hand, and no much larger clone is one base apart. The clonotype was recovered from a woman aged 25-40 years who had been exposed to COVID-19. This receptor chain uses TRBV18 and TRBJ2-3; tentative D gene TRBD2, with 5 bases matching. Sequencing was done on a sample of PBMCs or T cells enriched from blood (not recorded which). The CDR3: CASSPAREGDTQYF. In nucleotides, the sequence is TGTGCCAGCTCACCGGCGAGGGAAGGAGATACGCAGTATTTT. When the CDR3 is completed using the reference TRBV18 and TRBJ2-3 genes on either side, the full variable domain is NAGVMQNPRHLVRRRGQEARLRCSPMKGHSHVYWYRQLPEEGLKFMVYLQKENIIDESGMPKERFSAEFPKEGPSILRIQQVVRGDSAAYFCASSPAREGDTQYFGPGTRLTVL.